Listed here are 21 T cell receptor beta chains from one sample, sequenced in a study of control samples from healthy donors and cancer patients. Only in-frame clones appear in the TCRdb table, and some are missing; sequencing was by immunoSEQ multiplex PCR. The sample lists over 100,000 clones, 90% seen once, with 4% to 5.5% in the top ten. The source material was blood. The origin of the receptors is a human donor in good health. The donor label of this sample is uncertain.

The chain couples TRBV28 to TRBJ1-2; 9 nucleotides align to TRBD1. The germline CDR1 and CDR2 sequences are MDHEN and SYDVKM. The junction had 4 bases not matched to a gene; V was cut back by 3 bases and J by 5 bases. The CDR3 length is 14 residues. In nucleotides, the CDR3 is TGTGCCAGCAGTTTTAGAGGACAGGGGTATGGCTACACCTTC. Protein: CASSFRGQGYGYTF.

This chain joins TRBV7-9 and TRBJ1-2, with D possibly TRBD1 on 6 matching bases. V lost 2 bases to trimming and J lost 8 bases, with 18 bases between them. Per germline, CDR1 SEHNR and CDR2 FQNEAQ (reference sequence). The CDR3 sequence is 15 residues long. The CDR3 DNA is TGTGCCAGCAGCTTATTTTCGGAACAGGGCAACGGCTACACCTTC. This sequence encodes CASSLFSEQGNGYTF. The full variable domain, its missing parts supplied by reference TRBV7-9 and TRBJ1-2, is DTGVSQNPRHKITKRGQNVTFRCDPISEHNRLYWYRQTLGQGPEFLTYFQNEAQLEKSRLLSDRFSAERPKGSFSTLEIQRTEQGDSAMYLCASSLFSEQGNGYTFGSGTRLTVV.

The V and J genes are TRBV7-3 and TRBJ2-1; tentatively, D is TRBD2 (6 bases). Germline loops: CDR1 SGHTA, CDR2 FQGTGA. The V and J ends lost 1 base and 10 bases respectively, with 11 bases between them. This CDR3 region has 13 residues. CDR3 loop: CASSLRGGNEQFF. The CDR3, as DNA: TGTGCCAGCAGCTTAAGGGGCGGGAACGAGCAGTTCTTC.

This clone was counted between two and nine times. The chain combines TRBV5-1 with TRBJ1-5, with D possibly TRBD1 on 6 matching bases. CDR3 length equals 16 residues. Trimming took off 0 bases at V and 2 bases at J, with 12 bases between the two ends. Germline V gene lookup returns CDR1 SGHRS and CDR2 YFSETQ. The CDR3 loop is CASSLGGRYGNQPQHF. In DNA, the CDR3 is TGCGCCAGCAGCTTGGGGGGGCGATATGGCAATCAGCCCCAGCATTTT.

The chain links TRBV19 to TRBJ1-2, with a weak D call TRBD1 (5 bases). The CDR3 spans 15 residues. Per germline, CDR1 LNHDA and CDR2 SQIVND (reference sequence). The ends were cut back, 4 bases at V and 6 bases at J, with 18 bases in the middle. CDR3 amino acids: CASSSGQGLVNGYTF. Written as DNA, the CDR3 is TGTGCCAGTAGTAGTGGTCAGGGATTAGTCAATGGCTACACCTTC.

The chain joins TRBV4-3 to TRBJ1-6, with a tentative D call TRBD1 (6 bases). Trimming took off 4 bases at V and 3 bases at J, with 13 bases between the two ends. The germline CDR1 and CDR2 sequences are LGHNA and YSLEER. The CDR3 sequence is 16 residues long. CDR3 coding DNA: TGCGCCAGCAGCCCCCAAGAGACAGGCTATAATTCACCCCTCCACTTT. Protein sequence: CASSPQETGYNSPLHF.

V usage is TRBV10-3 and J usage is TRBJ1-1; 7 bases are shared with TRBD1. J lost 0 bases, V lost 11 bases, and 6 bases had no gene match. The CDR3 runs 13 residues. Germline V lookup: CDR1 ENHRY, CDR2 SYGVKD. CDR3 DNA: TGTGCCGCTCGACAGGGTCTGAACACTGAAGCTTTCTTT. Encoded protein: CAARQGLNTEAFF.

This CDR3 reads CASSPRTGTGKDKGGYTF. The CDR3 nucleotides are TGCGCCAGCAGCCCCCGAACCGGGACAGGGAAGGATAAGGGGGGCTACACCTTC. V and J are TRBV5-1 and TRBJ1-2; 9 bases match TRBD1. After removal of 4 bases from V and 8 bases from J, the junction contained 21 bases not matched to a gene. In germline, CDR1 is SGHRS, CDR2 YFSETQ. The CDR3 sequence is 18 residues long.

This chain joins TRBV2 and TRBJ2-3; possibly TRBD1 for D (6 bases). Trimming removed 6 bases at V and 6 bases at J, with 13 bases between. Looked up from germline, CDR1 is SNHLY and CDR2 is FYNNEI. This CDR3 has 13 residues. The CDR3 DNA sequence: TGTGCCAGCAGGGGGGCCGCCTCGGATACGCAGTATTTT. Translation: CASRGAASDTQYF.

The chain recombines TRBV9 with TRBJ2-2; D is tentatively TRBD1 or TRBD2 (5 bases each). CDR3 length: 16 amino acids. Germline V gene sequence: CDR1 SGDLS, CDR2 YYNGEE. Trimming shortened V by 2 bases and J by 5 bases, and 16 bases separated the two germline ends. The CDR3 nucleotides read TGTGCCAGCAGCGTCCGAGGGGCAGGTGTGACCGGGGAGCTGTTTTTT. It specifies CASSVRGAGVTGELFF.

CDR3 in DNA: TGTGCCAGCAGCTCAGAGGGGGAGACCTACGAGCAGTACGTC. Its translation is CASSSEGETYEQYV. The chain combines TRBV7-3 with TRBJ2-7, with D possibly being TRBD1 (6 bases). This CDR3 region has 14 residues. Per germline, CDR1 SGHTA and CDR2 FQGTGA. The germline V and J ends were trimmed by 4 bases and 2 bases, with 12 bases remaining between them.

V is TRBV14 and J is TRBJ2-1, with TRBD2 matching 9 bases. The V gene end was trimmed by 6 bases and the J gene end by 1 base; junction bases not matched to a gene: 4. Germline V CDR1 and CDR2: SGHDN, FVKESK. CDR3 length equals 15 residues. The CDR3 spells CASSQSGGSYNEQFF. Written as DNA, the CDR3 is TGTGCCAGCAGTCAAAGCGGGGGGTCCTACAATGAGCAGTTCTTC.

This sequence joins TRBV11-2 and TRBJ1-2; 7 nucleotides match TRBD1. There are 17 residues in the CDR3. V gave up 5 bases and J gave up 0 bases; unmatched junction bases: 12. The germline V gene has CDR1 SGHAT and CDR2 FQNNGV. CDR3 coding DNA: TGTGCCAGCAGCCGATCGCCAGGGGGAACTTCTAACTATGGCTACACCTTC. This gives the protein CASSRSPGGTSNYGYTF.

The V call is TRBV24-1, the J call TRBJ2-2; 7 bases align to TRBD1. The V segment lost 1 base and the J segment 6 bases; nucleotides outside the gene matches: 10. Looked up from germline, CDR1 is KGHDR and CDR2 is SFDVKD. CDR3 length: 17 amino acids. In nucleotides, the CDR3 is TGTGCCACCAGTGATTTCGGCCAGGGGGTAAAATCCGGGGAGCTGTTTTTT. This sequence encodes CATSDFGQGVKSGELFF.

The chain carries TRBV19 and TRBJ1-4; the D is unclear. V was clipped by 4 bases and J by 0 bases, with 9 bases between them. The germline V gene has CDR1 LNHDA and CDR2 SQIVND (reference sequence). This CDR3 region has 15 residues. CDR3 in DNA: TGTGCCAGTAGTACCTACAGTGCAACTAATGAAAAACTGTTTTTT. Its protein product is CASSTYSATNEKLFF.

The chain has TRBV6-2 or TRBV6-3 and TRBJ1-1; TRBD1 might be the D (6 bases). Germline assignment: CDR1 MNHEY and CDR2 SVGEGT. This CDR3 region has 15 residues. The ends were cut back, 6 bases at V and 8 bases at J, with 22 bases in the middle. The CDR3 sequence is CASSRPSTGSNEAFF. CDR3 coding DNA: TGTGCCAGCAGCAGGCCATCAACAGGGAGTAACGAAGCTTTCTTT.

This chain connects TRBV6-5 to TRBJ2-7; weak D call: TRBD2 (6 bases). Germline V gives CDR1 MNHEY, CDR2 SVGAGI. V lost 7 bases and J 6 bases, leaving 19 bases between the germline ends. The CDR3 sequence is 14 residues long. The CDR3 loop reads CASIRKGGVFEQYF. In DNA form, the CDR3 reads TGTGCCAGCATTAGGAAGGGCGGGGTATTCGAGCAGTACTTC.

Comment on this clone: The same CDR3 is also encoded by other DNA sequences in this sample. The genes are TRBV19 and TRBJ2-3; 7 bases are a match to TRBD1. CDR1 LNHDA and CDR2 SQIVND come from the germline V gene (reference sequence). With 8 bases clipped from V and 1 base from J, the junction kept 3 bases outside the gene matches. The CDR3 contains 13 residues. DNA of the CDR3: TGTGCCAGTCGAGACAGGGGCACAGATACGCAGTATTTT. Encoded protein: CASRDRGTDTQYF. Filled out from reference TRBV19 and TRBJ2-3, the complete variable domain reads DGGITQSPKYLFRKEGQNVTLSCEQNLNHDAMYWYRQDPGQGLRLIYYSQIVNDFQKGDIAEGYSVSREKKESFPLTVTSAQKNPTAFYLCASRDRGTDTQYFGPGTRLTVL.

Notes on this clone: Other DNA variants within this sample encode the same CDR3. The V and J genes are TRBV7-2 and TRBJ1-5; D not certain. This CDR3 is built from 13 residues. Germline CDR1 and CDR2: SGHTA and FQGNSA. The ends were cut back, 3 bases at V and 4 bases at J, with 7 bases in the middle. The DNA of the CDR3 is TGTGCCAGCAGCTTGGCCTTTAATCAGCCCCAGCATTTT. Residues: CASSLAFNQPQHF.

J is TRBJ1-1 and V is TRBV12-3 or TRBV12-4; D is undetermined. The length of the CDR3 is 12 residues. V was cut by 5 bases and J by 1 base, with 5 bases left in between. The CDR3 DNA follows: TGTGCCAGCAGTCAGTCGAACACTGAAGCTTTCTTT. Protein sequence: CASSQSNTEAFF.

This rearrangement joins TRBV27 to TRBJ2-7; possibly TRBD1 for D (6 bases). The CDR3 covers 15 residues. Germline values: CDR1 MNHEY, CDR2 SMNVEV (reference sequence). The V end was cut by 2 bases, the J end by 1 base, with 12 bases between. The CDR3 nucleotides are TGTGCCAGCAGTTTAATAGGGGACATGTCCTACGAGCAGTACTTC. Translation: CASSLIGDMSYEQYF.